Presented here are 5 T cell receptor beta chains from one specimen sequenced in a study of somatic mutations in cytotoxic T cells in rheumatoid arthritis (dated by TCRdb to the late 2010s). Library preparation employed the immunoSEQ multiplex PCR assay. TCRdb obtained this table from immuneACCESS and retained in-frame rearrangements with V and J assigned. These tables miss some clones; where compared with another copy, unresolved V genes account for less than half of the shortfall, and the remainder is unexplained. Counted in this sample were tens of thousands of clones; 85% to 90% of them appeared once. The top ten clones comprise approximately 9.4% of the sample. The material sequenced was CD8+ T cells sorted from blood. These receptors were collected from an adult with rheumatoid arthritis.

This clone has only a few counts. DNA of the CDR3: TGTGCCAGCAGCCAGAACTCCAGGGGGCAAGGCTATGGCTACACCTTC. This sequence encodes CASSQNSRGQGYGYTF. The chain employs TRBV4-2 and TRBJ1-2; TRBD1 aligns across 8 bases. Losses at the gene ends were 3 bases for V and 4 bases for J; bases not matched to a gene: 10. CDR3 length: 16 amino acids. From germline, CDR1 is LGHNA and CDR2 YNFKEQ.

V and J are TRBV29-1 and TRBJ2-1, with 7 bases lining up with TRBD2. Germline-derived CDR1 and CDR2 are SQVTM and ANQGSEA. The CDR3 is 11 residues long. Unmatched junction bases numbered 3, after V lost 7 bases and J lost 6 bases. CDR3 residues: CSGDYGNEQFF. CDR3 bases: TGCAGCGGGGACTATGGCAATGAGCAGTTCTTC.

The chain couples TRBV27 to TRBJ1-2; 7 nucleotides line up with TRBD1. V lost 8 bases and J lost 4; bases outside the gene matches: 10. The germline gives CDR1 MNHEY, CDR2 SMNVEV (reference sequence). The CDR3 length is 14 residues. The CDR3 bases are TGTGCCAGCCGTGATTCGTGGGACAGCTATGGCTACACCTTC. Translating gives CASRDSWDSYGYTF.

This clone was recorded once. The V call is TRBV9, the J call TRBJ2-1; D not resolved. Germline V gene lookup returns CDR1 SGDLS and CDR2 YYNGEE. Trimming pared 0 bases from V and 8 bases from J, leaving 15 bases between. The CDR3 covers 15 residues. CDR3 coding DNA: TGTGCCAGCAGCGTAGATATGGTTCTAGGCTATGAGCAGTTCTTC. It codes for CASSVDMVLGYEQFF.

The rearrangement links TRBV7-9 to TRBJ2-7; 8 bases map to TRBD2. Unmatched junction bases numbered 9, after V lost 5 bases and J lost 3 bases. The CDR3 extends over 15 amino acids. Germline CDR1 reads SEHNR; CDR2 reads FQNEAQ (reference sequence). CDR3 amino acids: CASSGERERIYEQYF. As DNA, the CDR3 is TGTGCCAGCAGCGGAGAGCGGGAGCGTATCTACGAGCAGTACTTC.